This is a list of T cell receptor beta chains from one sample in a study of T cell responses to AZD1222 COVID-19 vaccine. Data came from immunoSEQ multiplex PCR; TCRdb stores just in-frame clones and leaves some out. The data contain over 100,000 clones, roughly 90% of them singletons. Specimen: peripheral blood, collected on day 0 of AZD1222 vaccination. The source is an adult in good health. CDR3s include the opening cysteine and the closing phenylalanine or tryptophan. The order of the fields is V gene, J gene, clone size, D gene, CDR3 DNA, CDR3 protein. D genes are given only for firm matches. The size field is filled for only some rows; it gives once, few, many or a size class.

>TRBV3-1/TRBV3-2|TRBJ2-1|-|TRBD1
TGTGCCAGCTCGGGTGGGACAGCCTACAATGAGCAGTTCTTC
CASSGGTAYNEQFF
>TRBV29-1|TRBJ1-1|-|-
TGCAGCGTTGAGGCCGGCTGGAACACTGAAGCTTTCTTT
CSVEAGWNTEAFF
>TRBV20-1|TRBJ1-2|-|-
TGCAGTGCGGGGACAATCTCCACCTTC
CSAGTISTF
>TRBV29-1|TRBJ2-3|-|-
TGCAGCGTTGAGCGAGGGGGTGATACGCAGTATTTT
CSVERGGDTQYF
>TRBV19|TRBJ1-2|-|-
TGTGCCACTGACAGTCCCTCTAACTATGGCTACACCTTC
CATDSPSNYGYTF
>TRBV4-1|TRBJ1-5|-|-
TGCGCCAGCAGCCAAGGGGGGGATGGAAATCAGCCCCAGCATTTT
CASSQGGDGNQPQHF
>TRBV25-1|TRBJ1-1|-|-
TGTGCCAGCAGTGCTGGCTGGAGGAGGCTAGCTACGAACACTGAAGCTTTCTTT
CASSAGWRRLATNTEAFF
>TRBV2|TRBJ1-1|once|-
TGTGCCAGCAGTGAAGAGGGTTTGAGCACTGAAGCTTTCTTT
CASSEEGLSTEAFF
>TRBV4-1|TRBJ1-4|-|TRBD1
TGCGCCAGCAGCCAAGATTCAGGGGGCTCTGAAAAACTGTTTTTT
CASSQDSGGSEKLFF
>TRBV7-8|TRBJ2-1|-|TRBD2
TGTGCCAGCAGCCCCGGGACTAGCGGGAGGGCCTTCTCCTACAATGAGCAGTTCTTC
CASSPGTSGRAFSYNEQFF
>TRBV7-8|TRBJ2-6|-|TRBD1
TGTGCCAGCAGCTCGGGACAGATTTTTTTCTCTGGGGCCAACGTCCTGACTTTC
CASSSGQIFFSGANVLTF
>TRBV4-1|TRBJ2-1|-|TRBD2
TGCGCCAGCAGCCAAGTGGTTGGCGGGGGGCCCAATGAGCAGTTCTTC
CASSQVVGGGPNEQFF
>TRBV19|TRBJ1-2|-|TRBD1
TGTGCCAGTAACCGGGACAGGCGCCTTTCTAACTATGGCTACACCTTC
CASNRDRRLSNYGYTF
>TRBV6-5|TRBJ1-1|-|-
TGTGCCAGCACCCTAGGGCGCACAGGGAACACTGAAGCTTTCTTT
CASTLGRTGNTEAFF
>TRBV7-2|TRBJ2-3|-|TRBD1
TGTGCCAGCAGCCCGAGGACAGGATGGGCAGATACGCAGTATTTT
CASSPRTGWADTQYF
>TRBV11-3|TRBJ2-2|-|TRBD1
TGTGCCAGCAGCTTGACAGGGTCGGACACCGGGGAGCTGTTTTTT
CASSLTGSDTGELFF
>TRBV29-1|TRBJ2-5|-|-
TGCAGCGTTAGAGGAACCTTATTAGAGACCCAGTACTTC
CSVRGTLLETQYF
>TRBV3-1/TRBV3-2|TRBJ2-7|-|-
TGTGCCAGCAGCCAGGGTCACGAGCAGTACTTC
CASSQGHEQYF
>TRBV12-3/TRBV12-4|TRBJ2-5|few|-
TGTGCCAGCAGCAAAGACTTACAAGAGACCCAGTACTTC
CASSKDLQETQYF
>TRBV3-1/TRBV3-2|TRBJ1-5|once|TRBD1
TGTGCCAGCAGCCTGGGGACAGGCTTCAATCAGCCCCAGCATTTT
CASSLGTGFNQPQHF
>TRBV3-1/TRBV3-2|TRBJ2-1|-|TRBD2
TGTGCCAGCAGCCCTAGGGGAGCGGGAGGATACAATGAGCAGTTCTTC
CASSPRGAGGYNEQFF
>TRBV24-1|TRBJ2-5|once|-
TGTGCCACCGCCGTGGGCGGAAACCAAGAGACCCAGTACTTC
CATAVGGNQETQYF
>TRBV10-3|TRBJ1-4|-|-
TGTGCCATCCGGAAAGACCCTAATGAAAAACTGTTTTTT
CAIRKDPNEKLFF
>TRBV6-5|TRBJ1-6|-|TRBD1
TGTGCCAGCTACACCCCGGGACAGTATAATTCACCCCTCCACTTT
CASYTPGQYNSPLHF
>TRBV28|TRBJ2-1|-|-
TGTGCCAGCAGTTTACGGGGTAGTGAGCAGTTCTTC
CASSLRGSEQFF
>TRBV19|TRBJ1-1|-|-
TGTGCCAGTAATTGGGGGCGATCGACGAACACTGAAGCTTTCTTT
CASNWGRSTNTEAFF
>TRBV28|TRBJ1-2|-|-
TGTGCCAGCAGTGAGGACGGAAGAGCTAACTATGGCTACACCTTC
CASSEDGRANYGYTF
>TRBV6-5|TRBJ1-1|-|TRBD1
TGTGCCAGCAGTTGGCGTCAGGGGGTTAGTGAAGCTTTCTTT
CASSWRQGVSEAFF
>TRBV27|TRBJ2-7|-|-
TGTGCCAGCAGTACCTCGACAGCCTACGAGCAGTACTTC
CASSTSTAYEQYF
>TRBV24-1|TRBJ2-2|-|-
TGTGCCACCAGGAGCACCCGCGGGGAGCTGTTTTTT
CATRSTRGELFF
>TRBV28|TRBJ2-7|-|TRBD2
TGTGCCAGCAGCAAGGGACTAGCGGGAGCCTACGAGCAGTACTTC
CASSKGLAGAYEQYF
>TRBV5-6|TRBJ2-2|-|TRBD1
TGTGCCAGCAGCTCGGACAGGGGATGGAACACCGGGGAGCTGTTTTTT
CASSSDRGWNTGELFF
>TRBV18|TRBJ2-5|-|TRBD2
TGTGCCAGCTCACCCCGACTAGCAGCTCAAGAGACCCAGTACTTC
CASSPRLAAQETQYF
>TRBV12-2|TRBJ2-2|-|-
-
CASRFGPGPAGELFF
>TRBV11-2|TRBJ1-2|-|-
TGTGCCAGCAGCTTAGTCGGGGGTTCCTATGGCTACACCTTC
CASSLVGGSYGYTF
>TRBV28|TRBJ2-1|-|-
TGTGCCAGCAGAGATAGTCGTTTTAGGTACAATGAGCAGTTCTTC
CASRDSRFRYNEQFF
>TRBV2|TRBJ2-5|-|-
TGTGCCAGCAGTGGTTTTGGCAGGACCCAAGAGACCCAGTACTTC
CASSGFGRTQETQYF
>TRBV7-6|TRBJ2-7|-|TRBD2
TGTGCCAGCAGCTTAGGGGGACTAGCTACATTCACCTACGAGCAGTACTTC
CASSLGGLATFTYEQYF
>TRBV5-8|TRBJ1-6|few|-
TGTGCCAGCAGCCCGAGGTCGGACAGTTATAATTCACCCCTCCACTTT
CASSPRSDSYNSPLHF
>TRBV25-1|TRBJ1-1|-|-
TGTGCCAGCACTAGGGGGGGCACTGAAGCTTTCTTT
CASTRGGTEAFF
>TRBV3-1/TRBV3-2|TRBJ1-2|once|-
TGTGCCAGCAGCCAAACCGGGGGGCTCGGCTACACCTTC
CASSQTGGLGYTF
>TRBV19|TRBJ1-4|-|TRBD1
TGTGCCAGTAGTAGAACAGGGGGGGCATCTAGAGCAACTAATGAAAAACTGTTTTTT
CASSRTGGASRATNEKLFF
>TRBV9|TRBJ2-2|-|-
TGTGCCAGCAGCGCCCCAGGGGCAGCTCAAGCCAGCACCGGGGAGCTGTTTTTT
CASSAPGAAQASTGELFF
>TRBV19|TRBJ2-1|-|-
TGTGCCAGTAGTATCACGCTGGGGAGGGGGCTCGATGAGCAGTTCTTC
CASSITLGRGLDEQFF
>TRBV6-5|TRBJ2-5|-|-
TGTGCCAGCAGCTGGACCCCGGGGGAGACCCAGTACTTC
CASSWTPGETQYF
>TRBV6-5|TRBJ2-7|-|-
TGTGCCAGCAGGCTAGCTCATGAGCAGTACTTC
CASRLAHEQYF
>TRBV6-5|TRBJ1-5|once|-
TGTGCCAGCACCGCGACGTCGGGTCAGCCCCAGCATTTT
CASTATSGQPQHF
>TRBV5-6|TRBJ1-2|-|-
TGTGCCAGCAGCTTGGGGGCCGCGGGCCATGGCTACACCTTC
CASSLGAAGHGYTF
>TRBV28|TRBJ1-5|-|-
TGTGCCAGCAGTCTCCGGACATCGGGCAATCAGCCCCAGCATTTT
CASSLRTSGNQPQHF
>TRBV6-5|TRBJ1-1|few|TRBD1
TGTGCCAGCAGTTACGGGACAGCGAACACTGAAGCTTTCTTT
CASSYGTANTEAFF
>TRBV5-6|TRBJ2-1|-|-
TGTGCCAGCAGCCCTGTGTCAGGAATGGTGAGGAATGAGCAGTTCTTC
CASSPVSGMVRNEQFF
>TRBV7-8|TRBJ1-4|-|-
TGTGCCGGCGCCGGCGGTACTAATGAAAAACTGTTTTTT
CAGAGGTNEKLFF
>TRBV28|TRBJ2-2|-|TRBD2
TGTGCCAGCAGAGGGACTAGCGGGAGCCGTGACACCGGGGAGCTGTTTTTT
CASRGTSGSRDTGELFF
>TRBV19|TRBJ1-2|few|-
TGTGCCAGTAGGGGGAATTTGAACTATGGCTACACCTTC
CASRGNLNYGYTF
>TRBV19|TRBJ1-2|-|-
TGTGCCAGTAGTGCCCGTTTGGGACCGCTAAACTATGGCTACACCTTC
CASSARLGPLNYGYTF
>TRBV21-1|TRBJ2-1|few|-
TGTGCCAGCAGCTACGGCTACAATGAGCAGTTCTTC
CASSYGYNEQFF
>TRBV6-4|TRBJ1-2|-|-
TGTGCCAGCAGTGACTCGATAGGTGCAGCCTATGGCTACACCTTC
CASSDSIGAAYGYTF
>TRBV29-1|TRBJ2-5|-|TRBD1
TGCAGCGTTGCTGGGACAGGGTATCTAGAGACCCAGTACTTC
CSVAGTGYLETQYF
>TRBV7-3|TRBJ2-7|-|TRBD2
TGTGCCAGCAGCTTGCGCCAGCGGGAGGTGGGTGGGGAGCAGTACTTC
CASSLRQREVGGEQYF
>TRBV9|TRBJ2-1|-|-
TGTGCCAGCGCGGGGCTCTCCTACAATGAGCAGTTCTTC
CASAGLSYNEQFF